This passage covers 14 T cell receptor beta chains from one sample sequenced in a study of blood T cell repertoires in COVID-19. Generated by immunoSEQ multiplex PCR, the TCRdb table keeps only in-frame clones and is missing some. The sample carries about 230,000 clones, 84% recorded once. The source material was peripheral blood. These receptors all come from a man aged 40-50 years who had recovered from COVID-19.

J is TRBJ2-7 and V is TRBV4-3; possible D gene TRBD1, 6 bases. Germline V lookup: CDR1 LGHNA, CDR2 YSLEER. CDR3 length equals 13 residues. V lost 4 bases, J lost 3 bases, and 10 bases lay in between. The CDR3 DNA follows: TGCGCCAGCAGCCTCGACAGGAGCTACGAGCAGTACTTC. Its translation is CASSLDRSYEQYF.

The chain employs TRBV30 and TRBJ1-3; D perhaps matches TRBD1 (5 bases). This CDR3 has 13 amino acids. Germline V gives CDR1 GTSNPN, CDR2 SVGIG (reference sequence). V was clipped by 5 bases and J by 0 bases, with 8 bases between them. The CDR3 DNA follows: TGTGCCTGGCAGGGCAGCTCTGGAAACACCATATATTTT. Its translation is CAWQGSSGNTIYF.

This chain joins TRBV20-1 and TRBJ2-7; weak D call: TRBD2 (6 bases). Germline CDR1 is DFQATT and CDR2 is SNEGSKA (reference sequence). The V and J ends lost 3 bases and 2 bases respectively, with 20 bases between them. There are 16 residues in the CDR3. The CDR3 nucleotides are TGCAGTGCTAGTCTGCCGTTACCGGGAGATACCTACGAGCAGTACTTC. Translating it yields CSASLPLPGDTYEQYF.

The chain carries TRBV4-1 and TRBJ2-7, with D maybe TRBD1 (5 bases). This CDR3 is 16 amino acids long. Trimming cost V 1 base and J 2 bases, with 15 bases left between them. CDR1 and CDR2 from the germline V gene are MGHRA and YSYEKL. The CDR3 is CASSQVPRQKTYEQYF. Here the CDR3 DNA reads TGCGCCAGCAGCCAAGTCCCGAGACAGAAAACCTACGAGCAGTACTTC.

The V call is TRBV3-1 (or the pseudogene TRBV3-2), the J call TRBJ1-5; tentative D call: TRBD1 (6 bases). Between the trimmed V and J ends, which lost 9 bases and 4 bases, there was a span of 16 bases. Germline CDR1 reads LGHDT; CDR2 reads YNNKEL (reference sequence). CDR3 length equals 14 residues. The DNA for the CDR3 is TGTGCCAGGCCTGCGGGGGGGGCTAATCAGCCCCAGCATTTT. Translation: CARPAGGANQPQHF.

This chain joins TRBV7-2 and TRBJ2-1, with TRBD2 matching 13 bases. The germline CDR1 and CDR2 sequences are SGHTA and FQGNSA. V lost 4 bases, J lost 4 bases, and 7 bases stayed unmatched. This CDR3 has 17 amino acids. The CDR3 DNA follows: TGTGCCAGCAGCTCCAGGAGACTAGCGGGAGGTTACAATGAGCAGTTCTTC. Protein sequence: CASSSRRLAGGYNEQFF.

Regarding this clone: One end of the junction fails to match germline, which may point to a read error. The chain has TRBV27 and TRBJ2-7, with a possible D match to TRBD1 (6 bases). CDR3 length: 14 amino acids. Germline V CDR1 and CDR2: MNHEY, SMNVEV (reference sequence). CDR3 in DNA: TGTGGCAGCTCTTTCCGGGACAAGACCTACGAGCAGTACTTC. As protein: CGSSFRDKTYEQYF.

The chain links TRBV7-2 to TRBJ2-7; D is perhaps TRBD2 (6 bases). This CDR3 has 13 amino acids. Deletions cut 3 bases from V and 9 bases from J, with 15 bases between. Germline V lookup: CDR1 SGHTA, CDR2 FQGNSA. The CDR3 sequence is CASSFPGIGGQYF. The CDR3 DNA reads TGTGCCAGCAGCTTCCCGGGGATCGGGGGGCAGTACTTC.

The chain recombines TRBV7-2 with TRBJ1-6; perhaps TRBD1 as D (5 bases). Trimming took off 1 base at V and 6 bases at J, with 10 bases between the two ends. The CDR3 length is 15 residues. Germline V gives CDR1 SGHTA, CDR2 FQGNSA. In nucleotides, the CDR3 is TGTGCCAGCAGCTTAGATACAGGAGTTAATTCACCCCTCCACTTT. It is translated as CASSLDTGVNSPLHF.

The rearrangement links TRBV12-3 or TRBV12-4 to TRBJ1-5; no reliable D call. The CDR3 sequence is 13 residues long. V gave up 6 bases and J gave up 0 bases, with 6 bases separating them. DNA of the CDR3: TGTGCCAGCAGAAGAGATAGCAATCAGCCCCAGCATTTT. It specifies CASRRDSNQPQHF.

In DNA, the CDR3 is TGTGCCAGCAGACCACCGACTAGCCCCGGGGAGCTGTTTTTT. Protein sequence: CASRPPTSPGELFF. The chain couples TRBV7-9 to TRBJ2-2; 7 bases align to TRBD2. This CDR3 is 14 amino acids long. V was clipped by 6 bases and J by 6 bases; unmatched bases: 7. The V gene's germline CDR1 is SEHNR and CDR2 FQNEAQ (reference sequence).

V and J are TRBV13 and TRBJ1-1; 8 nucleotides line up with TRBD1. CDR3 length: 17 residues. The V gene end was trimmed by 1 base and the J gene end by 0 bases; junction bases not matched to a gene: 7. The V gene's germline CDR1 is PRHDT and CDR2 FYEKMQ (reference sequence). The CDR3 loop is CASSLVTGAKLNTEAFF. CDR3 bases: TGTGCCAGCAGCTTAGTGACAGGGGCTAAATTGAACACTGAAGCTTTCTTT.

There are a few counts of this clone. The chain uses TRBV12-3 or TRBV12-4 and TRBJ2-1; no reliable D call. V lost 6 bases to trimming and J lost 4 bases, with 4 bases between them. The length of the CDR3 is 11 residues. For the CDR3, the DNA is TGTGCCAGCAGGTCGTACAATGAGCAGTTCTTC. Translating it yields CASRSYNEQFF.

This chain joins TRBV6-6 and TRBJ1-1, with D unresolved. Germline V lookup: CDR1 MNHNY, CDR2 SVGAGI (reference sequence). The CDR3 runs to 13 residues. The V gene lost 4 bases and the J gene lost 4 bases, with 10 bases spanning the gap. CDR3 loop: CASSFFRSTEAFF. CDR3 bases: TGTGCCAGCAGTTTTTTCCGCAGCACTGAAGCTTTCTTT.